A single sample gave rise to the 14 T cell receptor beta chains below, sequenced in a study of CD8+CD57+ T cells in acquired aplastic anemia. Sequencing involved patients with CD8+CD57+ cell expansion previously shown by flow cytometry. TCR beta VDJ and CDR3 profiling used genomic DNA as template. TCRdb re-called the reads through MiXCR, storing one row per CDR3 protein. Of approximately 200,000 distinct CDR3 sequences listed, roughly 45% are singletons. Sequenced input: sorted CD4+, CD8+, or CD8+CD57+ T cells (not recorded which) from PBMCs. These receptors came from a human donor with aplastic anemia.

This clonotype was observed a few times. The rearrangement uses TRBV20-1 and TRBJ2-7; 8 positions agree with TRBD1. Germline lookup yields CDR1 DFQATT and CDR2 SNEGSKA (reference sequence). V shed 6 bases, J shed 7 bases, and the junction held 11 bases outside the gene matches. CDR3 size: 13 residues. The CDR3 nucleotides read TGCAGTGCCCTACGACAGGGGACGGGGGAGCAGTACTTC. It is translated as CSALRQGTGEQYF.

This clonotype was recorded a few times. CDR3 coding DNA: TGTGCTAGTGGTTTAAACAGGGGGCCCTACGAGCAGTACTTC. It encodes CASGLNRGPYEQYF. The rearrangement links TRBV12-5 to TRBJ2-7, with 9 nucleotides matching TRBD1. CDR3 length: 14 amino acids. The V gene end was trimmed by 3 bases and the J gene end by 2 bases; junction bases not matched to a gene: 2. Germline V gene sequence: CDR1 LGHNT, CDR2 FRNRAP.

The chain recombines TRBV11-2 with TRBJ1-2; unclear D gene. Germline V lookup: CDR1 SGHAT, CDR2 FQNNGV. V was cut by 0 bases and J by 7 bases, with 6 bases left in between. This CDR3 has 12 amino acids. In DNA form, the CDR3 reads TGTGCCAGCAGCTTAGATCTGGTTGGCTACACCTTC. This encodes CASSLDLVGYTF. Filled out from reference TRBV11-2 and TRBJ1-2, the complete variable domain reads EAGVAQSPRYKIIEKRQSVAFWCNPISGHATLYWYQQILGQGPKLLIQFQNNGVVDDSQLPKDRFSAERLKGVDSTLKIQPAKLEDSAVYLCASSLDLVGYTFGSGTRLTVV.

In this sample, this clonotype turned up many times. This chain links TRBV2 with TRBJ2-7; no clear D gene. The germline V gene has CDR1 SNHLY and CDR2 FYNNEI. V dropped 5 bases and J dropped 6 bases, with 20 bases sitting between them. The CDR3 extends over 15 amino acids. The CDR3 DNA is TGTGCCAGCAGTAGAAGTGGGCCCTCCCCTAGCGAGCAGTACTTC. It translates to CASSRSGPSPSEQYF.

The gene calls are TRBV28 and TRBJ1-5; TRBD1 aligns across 12 bases. CDR3 length: 15 amino acids. Germline trimming cut 7 bases from V and 6 bases from J; bases unmatched to any gene: 7. The germline V gene has CDR1 MDHEN and CDR2 SYDVKM. CDR3 DNA sequence: TGTGCCAGCACCGGAGGGGACAGGGGGCTTCAGCCCCAGCATTTT. Translating gives CASTGGDRGLQPQHF. The variable domain in full, completed from reference TRBV28 and TRBJ1-5, reads DVKVTQSSRYLVKRTGEKVFLECVQDMDHENMFWYRQDPGLGLRLIYFSYDVKMKEKGDIPEGYSVSREKKERFSLILESASTNQTSMYLCASTGGDRGLQPQHFGDGTRLSIL.

As regards this clonotype: Possible read error: a much larger clone is one base away. V gene TRBV5-4 combines with J gene TRBJ2-1; 7 nucleotides agree with TRBD1. This CDR3 is 14 amino acids long. Germline assignment: CDR1 SGHNT and CDR2 YYREEE (reference sequence). The junction had 9 bases not matched to a gene; V was cut back by 2 bases and J by 10 bases. CDR3 in amino acids: CASSFGQASYEQFF. The CDR3 nucleotides read TGTGCCAGCAGCTTCGGACAGGCGTCCTACGAGCAGTTCTTC. Full variable domain (outside the CDR3, taken from reference TRBV5-4 and TRBJ2-1): ETGVTQSPTHLIKTRGQQVTLRCSSQSGHNTVSWYQQALGQGPQFIFQYYREEENGRGNFPPRFSGLQFPNYSSELNVNALELDDSALYLCASSFGQASYEQFFGPGTRLTVL.

V and J are TRBV19 and TRBJ2-7, with D maybe TRBD2 (6 bases). This CDR3 comprises 13 residues. Per germline, CDR1 LNHDA and CDR2 SQIVND (reference sequence). V was cut by 1 base and J by 5 bases, with 9 bases left in between. CDR3 region: CASSIVGGDEQYF. DNA for the CDR3: TGTGCCAGTAGTATAGTAGGAGGGGACGAGCAGTACTTC.

To note about this clonotype: Given a much more abundant clone one base away, this may be a read error. This CDR3 is CAGSLAPEVTYEQYF. As DNA, the CDR3 is TGCGCCGGCAGCTTGGCGCCTGAAGTTACCTACGAGCAGTACTTC. This sequence joins TRBV5-1 and TRBJ2-7; no definite D call. The CDR3 runs 15 residues. Germline values: CDR1 SGHRS, CDR2 YFSETQ.

V and J are TRBV2 and TRBJ1-3, with D possibly matching TRBD1 (6 bases). Germline V gives CDR1 SNHLY, CDR2 FYNNEI. V was clipped by 6 bases and J by 8 bases, with 14 bases between them. The CDR3 extends over 13 amino acids. CDR3 protein: CASREQGWDTIYF. The CDR3 DNA reads TGTGCCAGCAGAGAACAGGGTTGGGACACCATATATTTT.

The genes are TRBV20-1 and TRBJ2-5, with D maybe TRBD2 (7 bases). The J call is in doubt because the DNA end fits TRBJ2-7 better. The CDR3 contains 13 residues. The germline CDR1 and CDR2 sequences are DFQATT and SNEGSKA (reference sequence). The CDR3 loop is CSAKGGGTYEQYF. The CDR3 DNA reads TGCAGTGCTAAGGGCGGGGGCACCTACGAGCAGTACTTC.

The V call is TRBV5-1, the J call TRBJ2-3; D is undetermined. Germline-derived CDR1 and CDR2 are SGHRS and YFSETQ. Between the trimmed V and J ends, which lost 2 bases and 11 bases, there was a span of 21 bases. This CDR3 is built from 15 residues. The CDR3 coding sequence is TGCGCCAGCAGCTTAACACTGGGTTCCTACAATGAGCAGTATTTT. The encoded protein is CASSLTLGSYNEQYF.

This clonotype was observed many times. The V gene is TRBV19, the J gene TRBJ1-1, with 8 bases that match TRBD1. This CDR3 is 12 amino acids long. The germline V gene encodes CDR1 LNHDA and CDR2 SQIVND (reference sequence). V lost 9 bases and J lost 7; bases outside the gene matches: 7. This CDR3 reads CASRDRPGEAFF. In DNA, the CDR3 is TGTGCCAGCCGGGACAGGCCCGGTGAAGCTTTCTTT. Complete variable domain (other parts from reference TRBV19 and TRBJ1-1): DGGITQSPKYLFRKEGQNVTLSCEQNLNHDAMYWYRQDPGQGLRLIYYSQIVNDFQKGDIAEGYSVSREKKESFPLTVTSAQKNPTAFYLCASRDRPGEAFFGQGTRLTVV.

At least ten counts were recorded for this clonotype. The rearrangement uses TRBV30 and TRBJ2-5; TRBD2 matches at 9 bases. The germline CDR1 and CDR2 sequences are GTSNPN and SVGIG (reference sequence). The CDR3 has 12 amino acids. The V segment lost 6 bases and the J segment 5 bases; nucleotides outside the gene matches: 4. DNA for the CDR3: TGTGCCTGTAGCGGGGGAGCTGAGACCCAGTACTTC. Protein product: CACSGGAETQYF. The full variable domain, rest sourced from reference TRBV30 and TRBJ2-5, is SQTIHQWPATLVQPVGSPLSLECTVEGTSNPNLYWYRQAAGRGLQLLFYSVGIGQISSEVPQNLSASRPQDRQFILSSKKLLLSDSGFYLCACSGGAETQYFGPGTRLLVL.

The chain carries TRBV6-1 and TRBJ1-2, with a weak D call TRBD1 (5 bases). V was trimmed by 5 bases and J by 0 bases, leaving 13 bases between them. The CDR3 has 15 amino acids. The germline CDR1 and CDR2 sequences are MNHNS and SASEGT. This chain's CDR3 is CASSPSRATNYGYTF. CDR3 DNA: TGTGCCAGCAGTCCCTCCAGGGCTACTAACTATGGCTACACCTTC.